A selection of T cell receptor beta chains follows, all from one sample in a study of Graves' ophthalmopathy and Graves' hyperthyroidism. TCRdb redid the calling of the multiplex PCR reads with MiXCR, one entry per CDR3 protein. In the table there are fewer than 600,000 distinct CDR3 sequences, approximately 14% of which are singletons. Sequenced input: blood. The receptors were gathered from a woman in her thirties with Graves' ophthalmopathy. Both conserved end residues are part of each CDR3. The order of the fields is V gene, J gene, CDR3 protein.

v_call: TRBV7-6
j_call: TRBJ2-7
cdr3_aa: CASSPGRGAYEQYF

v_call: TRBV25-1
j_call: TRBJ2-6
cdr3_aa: CASSERGGFTGANVLTF

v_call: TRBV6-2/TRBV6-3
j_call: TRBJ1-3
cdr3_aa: CASTHPPRDRVTSGNTIYF

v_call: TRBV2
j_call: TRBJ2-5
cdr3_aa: CASSTGAETQYF

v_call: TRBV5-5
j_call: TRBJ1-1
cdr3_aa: CASSFRGPSTEAFF

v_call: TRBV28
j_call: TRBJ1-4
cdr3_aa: CASSSRQGGIYNEKLFF

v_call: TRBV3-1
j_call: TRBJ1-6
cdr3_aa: CASDKGSDGSPLHF

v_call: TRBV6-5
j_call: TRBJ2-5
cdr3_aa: CASTSLRGETQYF

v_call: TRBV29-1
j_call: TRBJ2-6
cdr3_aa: CSVEVQGAGVLTF

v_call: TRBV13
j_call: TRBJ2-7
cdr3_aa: CASSLGTTGSQFEQYF

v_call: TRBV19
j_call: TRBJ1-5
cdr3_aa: CASSLTPGRSNQPQHF

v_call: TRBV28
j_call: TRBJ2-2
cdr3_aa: CASTWFGELFF

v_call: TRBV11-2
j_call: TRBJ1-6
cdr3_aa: CASSLHPSSYNSPLHF

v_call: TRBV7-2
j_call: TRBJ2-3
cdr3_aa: CASSHGGGVSTDTQYF

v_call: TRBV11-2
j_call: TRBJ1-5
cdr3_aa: CASSLDTGGVQPQHF

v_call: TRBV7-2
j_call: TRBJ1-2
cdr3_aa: CASSLNRDSYGYTF

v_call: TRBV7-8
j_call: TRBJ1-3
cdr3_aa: CASSLAVGGRNTIYF

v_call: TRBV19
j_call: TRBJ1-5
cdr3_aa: CASSIRQGGQPQHF

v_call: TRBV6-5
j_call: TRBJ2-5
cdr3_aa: CASSYGDLAGQETQYF

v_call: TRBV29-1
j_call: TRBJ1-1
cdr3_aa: CSVDGQGNEAFF

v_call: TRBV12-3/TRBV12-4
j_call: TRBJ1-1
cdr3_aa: CASSDNRGNTEAFF

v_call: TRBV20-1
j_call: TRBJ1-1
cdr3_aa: CSASPNTEAFF

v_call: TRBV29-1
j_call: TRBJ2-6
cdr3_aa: CSVDQGTGANVLTF

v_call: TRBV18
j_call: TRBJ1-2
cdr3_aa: CASSPRTGNYGYTF

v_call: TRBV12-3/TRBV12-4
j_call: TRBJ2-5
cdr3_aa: CASSSGTSGVETQYF

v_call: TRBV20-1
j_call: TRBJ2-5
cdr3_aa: CSARPNRGRETQYF

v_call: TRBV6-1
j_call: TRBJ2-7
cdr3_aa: CASSKGLGSPSRRYEQYF

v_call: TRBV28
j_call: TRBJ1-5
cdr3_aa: CASSQRREIFVPQHF

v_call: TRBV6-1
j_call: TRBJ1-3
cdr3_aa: CASTPGSGNTIYF

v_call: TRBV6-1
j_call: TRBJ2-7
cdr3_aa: CASKAGHLTYEQYF

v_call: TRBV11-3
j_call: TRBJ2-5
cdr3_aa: CASSLEMGLQETQYF